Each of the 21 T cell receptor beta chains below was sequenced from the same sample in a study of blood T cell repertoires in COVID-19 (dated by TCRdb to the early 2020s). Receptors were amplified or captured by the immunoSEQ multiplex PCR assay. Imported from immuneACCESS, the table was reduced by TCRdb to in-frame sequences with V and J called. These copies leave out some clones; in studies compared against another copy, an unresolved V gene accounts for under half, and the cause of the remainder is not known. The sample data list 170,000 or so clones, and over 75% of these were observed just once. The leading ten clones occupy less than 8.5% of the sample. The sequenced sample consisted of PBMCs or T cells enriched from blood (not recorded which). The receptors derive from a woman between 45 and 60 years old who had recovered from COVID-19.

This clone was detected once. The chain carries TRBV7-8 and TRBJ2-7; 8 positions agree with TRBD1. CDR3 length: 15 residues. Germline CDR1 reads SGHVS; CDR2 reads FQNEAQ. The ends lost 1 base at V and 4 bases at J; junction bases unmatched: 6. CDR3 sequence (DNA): TGTGCCAGCAGCTTAGAGACAGGGGATCCATACGAGCAGTACTTC. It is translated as CASSLETGDPYEQYF.

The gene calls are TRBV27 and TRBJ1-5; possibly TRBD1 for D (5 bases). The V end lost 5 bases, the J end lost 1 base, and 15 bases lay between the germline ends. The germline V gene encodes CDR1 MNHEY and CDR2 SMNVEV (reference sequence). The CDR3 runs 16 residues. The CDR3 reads CASSRRLQGSNQPQHF. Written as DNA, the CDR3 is TGTGCCAGCAGTCGGCGTCTTCAGGGAAGCAATCAGCCCCAGCATTTT.

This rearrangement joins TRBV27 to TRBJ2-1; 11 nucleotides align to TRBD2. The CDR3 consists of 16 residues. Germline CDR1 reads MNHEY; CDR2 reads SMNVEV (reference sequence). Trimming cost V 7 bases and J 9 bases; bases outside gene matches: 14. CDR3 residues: CASNSLWLAGGLEQFF. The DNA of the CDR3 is TGTGCCAGCAATTCCCTTTGGCTAGCGGGGGGCCTTGAGCAGTTCTTC.

The CDR3 DNA is TGTGCCAGCAGCTTGAATCGGGGGGCCCTCTACGAGCAGTACTTC. Translated: CASSLNRGALYEQYF. The V gene is TRBV11-2, the J gene TRBJ2-7, with TRBD2 as a possible D gene (7 bases). V lost 3 bases and J lost 3, with 15 bases in between. Germline-derived CDR1 and CDR2 are SGHAT and FQNNGV. The CDR3 covers 15 residues.

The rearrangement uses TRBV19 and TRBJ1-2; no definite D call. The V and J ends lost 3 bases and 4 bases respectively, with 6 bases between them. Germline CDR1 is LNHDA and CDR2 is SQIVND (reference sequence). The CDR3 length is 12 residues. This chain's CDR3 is CASSISSYGYTF. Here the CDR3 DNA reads TGTGCCAGTAGTATCTCCAGCTATGGCTACACCTTC.

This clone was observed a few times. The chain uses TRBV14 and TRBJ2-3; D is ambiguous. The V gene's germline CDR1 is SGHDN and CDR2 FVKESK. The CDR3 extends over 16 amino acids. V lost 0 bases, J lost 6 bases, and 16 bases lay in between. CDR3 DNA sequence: TGTGCCAGCAGCCAAGAGGAAGGTGGATTGAGGGATACGCAGTATTTT. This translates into CASSQEEGGLRDTQYF.

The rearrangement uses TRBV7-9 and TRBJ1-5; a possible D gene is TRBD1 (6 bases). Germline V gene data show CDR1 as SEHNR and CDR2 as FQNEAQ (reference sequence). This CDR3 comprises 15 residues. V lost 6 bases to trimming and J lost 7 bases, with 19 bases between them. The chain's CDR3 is CASSIGTPAGQPQHF. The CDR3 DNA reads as TGTGCCAGCAGTATCGGGACACCTGCGGGCCAGCCCCAGCATTTT.

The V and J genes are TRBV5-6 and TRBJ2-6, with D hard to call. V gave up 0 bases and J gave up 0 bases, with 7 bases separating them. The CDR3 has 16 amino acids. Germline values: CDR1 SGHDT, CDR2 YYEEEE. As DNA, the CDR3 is TGTGCCAGCAGCTTGGGGCACATCTCTGGGGCCAACGTCCTGACTTTC. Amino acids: CASSLGHISGANVLTF.

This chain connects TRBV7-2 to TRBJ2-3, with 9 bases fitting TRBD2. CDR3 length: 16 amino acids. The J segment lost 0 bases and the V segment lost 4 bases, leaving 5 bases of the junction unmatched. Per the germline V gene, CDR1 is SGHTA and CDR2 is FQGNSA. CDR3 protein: CASSSFGLASTDTQYF. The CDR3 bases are TGTGCCAGCAGCTCGTTTGGACTAGCGAGCACAGATACGCAGTATTTT.

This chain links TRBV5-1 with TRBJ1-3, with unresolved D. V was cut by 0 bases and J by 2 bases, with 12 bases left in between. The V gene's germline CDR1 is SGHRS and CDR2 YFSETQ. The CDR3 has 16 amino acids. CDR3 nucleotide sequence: TGCGCCAGCAGCTTGGTCCCAGGCTCGACTGGAAACACCATATATTTT. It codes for CASSLVPGSTGNTIYF.

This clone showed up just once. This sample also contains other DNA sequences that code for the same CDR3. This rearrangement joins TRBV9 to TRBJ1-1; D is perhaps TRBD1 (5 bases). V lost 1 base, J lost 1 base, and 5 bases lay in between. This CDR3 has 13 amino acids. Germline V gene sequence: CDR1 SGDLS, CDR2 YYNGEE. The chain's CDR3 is CASSVQGNTEAFF. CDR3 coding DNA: TGTGCCAGCAGCGTACAGGGGAACACTGAAGCTTTCTTT.

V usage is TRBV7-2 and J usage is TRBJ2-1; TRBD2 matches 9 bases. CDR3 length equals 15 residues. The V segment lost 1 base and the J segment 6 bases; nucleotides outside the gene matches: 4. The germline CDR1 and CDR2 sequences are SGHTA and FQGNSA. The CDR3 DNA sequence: TGTGCCAGCAGCTTAGGGCGGGGGGGCTTCAATGAGCAGTTCTTC. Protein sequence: CASSLGRGGFNEQFF.

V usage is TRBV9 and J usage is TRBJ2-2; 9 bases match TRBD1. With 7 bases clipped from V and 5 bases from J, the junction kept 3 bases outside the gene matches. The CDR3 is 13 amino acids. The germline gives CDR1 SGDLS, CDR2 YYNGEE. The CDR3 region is CASPDRGTGELFF. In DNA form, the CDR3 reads TGTGCCAGCCCGGACAGGGGAACCGGGGAGCTGTTTTTT.

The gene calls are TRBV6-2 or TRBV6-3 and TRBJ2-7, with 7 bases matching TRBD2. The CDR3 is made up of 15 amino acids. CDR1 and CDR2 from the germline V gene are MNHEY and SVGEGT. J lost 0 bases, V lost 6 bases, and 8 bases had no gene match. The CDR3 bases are TGTGCCAGCAGCAACCTAGCGGCGAGCTCCTACGAGCAGTACTTC. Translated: CASSNLAASSYEQYF.

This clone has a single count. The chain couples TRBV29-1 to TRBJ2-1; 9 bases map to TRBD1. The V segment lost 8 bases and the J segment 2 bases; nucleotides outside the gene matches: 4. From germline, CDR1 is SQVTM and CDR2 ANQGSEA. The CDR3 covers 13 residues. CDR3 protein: CSTRDRAYNEQFF. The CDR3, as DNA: TGCAGCACCCGGGACAGGGCCTACAATGAGCAGTTCTTC.

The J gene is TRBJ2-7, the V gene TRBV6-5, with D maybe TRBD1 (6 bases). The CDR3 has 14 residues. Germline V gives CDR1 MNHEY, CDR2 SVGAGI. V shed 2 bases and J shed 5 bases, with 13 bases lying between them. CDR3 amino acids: CASSYTGQSDEQYF. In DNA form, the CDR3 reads TGTGCCAGCAGTTACACAGGGCAGTCCGACGAGCAGTACTTC.

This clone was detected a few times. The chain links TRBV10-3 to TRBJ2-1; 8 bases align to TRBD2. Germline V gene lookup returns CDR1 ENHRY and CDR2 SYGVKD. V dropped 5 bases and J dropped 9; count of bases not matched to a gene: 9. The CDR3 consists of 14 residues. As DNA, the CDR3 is TGTGCCATCAGTCCCACCGGGGGGGAGGGTGAGCAGTTCTTC. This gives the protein CAISPTGGEGEQFF.

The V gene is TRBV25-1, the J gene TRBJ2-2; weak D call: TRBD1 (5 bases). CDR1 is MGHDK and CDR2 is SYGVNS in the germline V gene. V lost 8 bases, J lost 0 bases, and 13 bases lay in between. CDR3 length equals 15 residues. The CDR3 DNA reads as TGTGCCAGCCAGACAGCTCCTACGAACACCGGGGAGCTGTTTTTT. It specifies CASQTAPTNTGELFF.

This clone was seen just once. The CDR3 loop is CASRSGLQGALDTEAFF. Here the CDR3 DNA reads TGCGCCAGCAGATCTGGATTGCAGGGGGCGTTGGACACTGAAGCTTTCTTT. This rearrangement joins TRBV5-1 to TRBJ1-1; 8 bases are shared with TRBD1. Germline CDR1 is SGHRS and CDR2 is YFSETQ. V was clipped by 5 bases and J by 3 bases; unmatched bases: 15. The CDR3 sequence is 17 residues long.

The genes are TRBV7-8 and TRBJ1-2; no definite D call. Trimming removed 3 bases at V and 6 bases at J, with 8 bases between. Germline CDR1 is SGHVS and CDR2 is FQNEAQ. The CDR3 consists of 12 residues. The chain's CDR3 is CASSFNTNGYTF. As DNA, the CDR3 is TGTGCCAGCAGCTTTAACACCAATGGCTACACCTTC.

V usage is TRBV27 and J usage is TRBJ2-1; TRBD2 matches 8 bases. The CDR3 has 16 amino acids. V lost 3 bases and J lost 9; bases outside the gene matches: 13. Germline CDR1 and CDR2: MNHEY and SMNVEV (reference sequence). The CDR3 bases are TGTGCCAGCAGTTTTGCGGGAGCAGCGGGGGAGGGTGAGCAGTTCTTC. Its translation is CASSFAGAAGEGEQFF.